This TCR beta chain came from a study of metastatic and nonmetastatic thyroid tumors. Study information: The study looked at repertoires side by side in blood and in tumor or nodule tissue from malignant and benign thyroid patients.

Ahead of thyroid surgery, no patient had received treatment of any kind. This clone has a count of ten or more. Its antigen is unknown. Trimming took 4 bases from V and 7 from J, leaving 15 bases between them. Germline CDR1 is SGHKS and CDR2 is YYEKEE (reference sequence). CDR3 size: 14 residues. TCRdb redid the clone calls on the PCR reads using MiXCR. The data hold tens of thousands of clones, with about 12% observed a single time. Study results and caveats: Reportedly, malignant thyroid tumors had significantly higher TCR beta diversity than benign nodules, in blood and tumor.

The chain recombines TRBV5-5 with TRBJ1-5; D remains unclear. Specimen: blood. This receptor was obtained from a female donor with papillary thyroid cancer or a benign thyroid nodule (not recorded which). Some clones in this sample may be carry-over from other donors' samples. CDR3 sequence: CASSPDSDRQPQHF. DNA for the CDR3: TGTGCCAGCAGCCCTGACTCCGATCGCCAGCCCCAGCATTTT.